This T cell receptor (beta chain) was captured in a study of cytomegalovirus exposure and HLA in healthy donors. V was clipped by 6 bases and J by 3 bases, with 14 bases between them. This CDR3 comprises 15 residues. Germline CDR1 and CDR2: SGHAT and FQNNGV. Samples came from healthy bone marrow donors. 13 Jbeta primers and 60 Vbeta primers were used for the PCR. TCRdb's table, derived via immunoSEQ multiplex PCR, lists solely in-frame clones and lacks some. This sample has 250,000 or so clones, with around 90% found just once. The material sequenced was PBMCs. This sequence was found in a girl aged 2 to 9 in good health and CMV-seronegative. This chain uses TRBV11-2 with TRBJ1-4, with D possibly matching TRBD1 (5 bases). DNA of the CDR3: TGTGCCAGCAGTCCGAACAGGTTTCCTAATGAAAAACTGTTTTTT. It is translated as CASSPNRFPNEKLFF.